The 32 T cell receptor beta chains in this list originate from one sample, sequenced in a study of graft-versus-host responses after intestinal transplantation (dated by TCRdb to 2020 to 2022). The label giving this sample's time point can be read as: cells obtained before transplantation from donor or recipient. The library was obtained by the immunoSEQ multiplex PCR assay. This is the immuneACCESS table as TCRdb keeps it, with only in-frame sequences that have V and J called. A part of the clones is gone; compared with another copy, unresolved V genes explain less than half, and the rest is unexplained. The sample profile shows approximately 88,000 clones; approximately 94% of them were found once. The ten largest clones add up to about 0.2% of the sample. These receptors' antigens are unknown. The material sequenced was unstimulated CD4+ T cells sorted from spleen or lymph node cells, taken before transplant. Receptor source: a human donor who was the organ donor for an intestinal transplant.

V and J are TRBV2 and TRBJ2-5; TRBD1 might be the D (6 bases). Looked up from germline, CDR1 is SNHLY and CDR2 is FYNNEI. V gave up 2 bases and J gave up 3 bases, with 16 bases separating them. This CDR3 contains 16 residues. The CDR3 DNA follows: TGTGCCAGCAGTGAACAGGGGCCGAGATTAGAAGAGACCCAGTACTTC. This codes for CASSEQGPRLEETQYF.

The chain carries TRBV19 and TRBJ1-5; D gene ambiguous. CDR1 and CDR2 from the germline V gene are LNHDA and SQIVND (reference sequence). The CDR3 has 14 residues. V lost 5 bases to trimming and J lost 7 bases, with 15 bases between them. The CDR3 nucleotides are TGTGCCAGTAGTCATCCAGGCGGGTTCCAGCCCCAGCATTTT. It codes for CASSHPGGFQPQHF.

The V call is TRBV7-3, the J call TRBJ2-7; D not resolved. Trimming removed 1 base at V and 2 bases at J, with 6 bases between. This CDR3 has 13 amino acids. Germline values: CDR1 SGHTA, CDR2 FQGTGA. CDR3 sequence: CASSLSSAYEQYF. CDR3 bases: TGTGCCAGCAGCTTAAGCAGCGCCTACGAGCAGTACTTC.

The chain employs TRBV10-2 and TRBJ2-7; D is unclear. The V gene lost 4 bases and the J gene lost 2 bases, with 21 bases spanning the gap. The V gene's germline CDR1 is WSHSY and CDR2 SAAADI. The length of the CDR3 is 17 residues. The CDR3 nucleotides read TGCGCCAGCAGTGGACACCCCGGCAGTGAGATTACCTACGAGCAGTACTTC. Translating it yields CASSGHPGSEITYEQYF.

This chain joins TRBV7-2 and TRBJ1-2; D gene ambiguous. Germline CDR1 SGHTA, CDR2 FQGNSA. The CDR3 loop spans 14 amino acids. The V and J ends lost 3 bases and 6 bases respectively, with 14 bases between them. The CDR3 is CASSFGPSSNGYTF. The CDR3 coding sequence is TGTGCCAGCAGCTTCGGGCCTTCTTCCAATGGCTACACCTTC. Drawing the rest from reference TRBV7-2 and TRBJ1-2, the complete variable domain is GAGVSQSPSNKVTEKGKDVELRCDPISGHTALYWYRQSLGQGLEFLIYFQGNSAPDKSGLPSDRFSAERTGGSVSTLTIQRTQQEDSAVYLCASSFGPSSNGYTFGSGTRLTVV.

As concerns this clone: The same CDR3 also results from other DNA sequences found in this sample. This CDR3 reads CASSDRGTDTQYF. CDR3 DNA: TGTGCCAGCAGTGACAGGGGGACAGATACGCAGTATTTT. The J gene is TRBJ2-3, the V gene TRBV2; 7 bases align to TRBD1. Germline V gene data show CDR1 as SNHLY and CDR2 as FYNNEI. V dropped 3 bases and J dropped 3; count of bases not matched to a gene: 0. The CDR3 sequence is 13 residues long.

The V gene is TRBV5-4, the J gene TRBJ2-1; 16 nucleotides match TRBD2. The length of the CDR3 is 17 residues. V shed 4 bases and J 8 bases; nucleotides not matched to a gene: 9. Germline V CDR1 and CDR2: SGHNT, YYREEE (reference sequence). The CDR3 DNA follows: TGTGCCAGCAGCGCCGGGACTAGCGGGGGGGCCCCGTATGAGCAGTTCTTC. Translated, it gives CASSAGTSGGAPYEQFF.

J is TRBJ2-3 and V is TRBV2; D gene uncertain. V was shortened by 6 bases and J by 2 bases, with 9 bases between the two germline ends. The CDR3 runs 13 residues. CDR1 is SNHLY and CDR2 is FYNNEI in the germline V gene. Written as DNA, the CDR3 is TGTGCCAGCAGCTTTTACTTCACAGATACGCAGTATTTT. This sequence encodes CASSFYFTDTQYF. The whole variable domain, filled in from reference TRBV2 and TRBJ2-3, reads EPEVTQTPSHQVTQMGQEVILRCVPISNHLYFYWYRQILGQKVEFLVSFYNNEISEKSEIFDDQFSVERPDGSNFTLKIRSTKLEDSAMYFCASSFYFTDTQYFGPGTRLTVL.

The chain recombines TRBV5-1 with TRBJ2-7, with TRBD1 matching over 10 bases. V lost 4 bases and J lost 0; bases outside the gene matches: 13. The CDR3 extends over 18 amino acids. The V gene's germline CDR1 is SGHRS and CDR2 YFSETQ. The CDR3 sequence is CASSRYPAGQGSSYEQYF. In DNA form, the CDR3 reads TGCGCCAGCAGCCGATACCCCGCGGGACAGGGGAGCTCCTACGAGCAGTACTTC. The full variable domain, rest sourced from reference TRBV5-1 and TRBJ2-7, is KAGVTQTPRYLIKTRGQQVTLSCSPISGHRSVSWYQQTPGQGLQFLFEYFSETQRNKGNFPGRFSGRQFSNSRSEMNVSTLELGDSALYLCASSRYPAGQGSSYEQYFGPGTRLTVT.

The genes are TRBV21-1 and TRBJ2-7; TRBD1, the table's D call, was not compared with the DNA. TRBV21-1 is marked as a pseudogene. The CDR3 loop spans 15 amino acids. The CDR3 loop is CASLHLRTGPNEQYF. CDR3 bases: TGTGCCAGCCTCCACCTCAGGACAGGGCCGAACGAGCAGTACTTC.

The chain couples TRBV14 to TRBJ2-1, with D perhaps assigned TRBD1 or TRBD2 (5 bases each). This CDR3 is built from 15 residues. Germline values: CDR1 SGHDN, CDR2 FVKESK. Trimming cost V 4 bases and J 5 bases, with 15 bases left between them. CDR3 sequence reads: CASSRGPSLNNEQFF. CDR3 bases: TGTGCCAGCAGCCGGGGACCCTCCCTTAACAATGAGCAGTTCTTC.

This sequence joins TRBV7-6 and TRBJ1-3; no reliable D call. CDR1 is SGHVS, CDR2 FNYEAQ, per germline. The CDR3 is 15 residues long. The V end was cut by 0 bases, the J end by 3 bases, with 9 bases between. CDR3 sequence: CASSLAGPNGNTIYF. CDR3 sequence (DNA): TGTGCCAGCAGCTTAGCTGGTCCCAATGGAAACACCATATATTTT. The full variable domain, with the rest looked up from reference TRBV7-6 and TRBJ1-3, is GAGVSQSPRYKVTKRGQDVALRCDPISGHVSLYWYRQALGQGPEFLTYFNYEAQQDKSGLPNDRFSAERPEGSISTLTIQRTEQRDSAMYRCASSLAGPNGNTIYFGEGSWLTVV.

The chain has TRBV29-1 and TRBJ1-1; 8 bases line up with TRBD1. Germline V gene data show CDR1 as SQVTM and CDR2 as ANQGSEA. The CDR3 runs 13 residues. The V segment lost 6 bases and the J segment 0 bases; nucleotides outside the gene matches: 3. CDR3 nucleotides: TGCAGCGTGAAGGGACAGGTGAACACTGAAGCTTTCTTT. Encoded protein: CSVKGQVNTEAFF.

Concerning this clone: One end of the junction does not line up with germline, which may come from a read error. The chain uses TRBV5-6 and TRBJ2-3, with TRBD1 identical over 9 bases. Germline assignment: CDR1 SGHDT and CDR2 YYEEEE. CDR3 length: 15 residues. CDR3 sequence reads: CVSSLWDRVGDTQYF. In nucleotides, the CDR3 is TGTGTCAGCAGCTTGTGGGACAGGGTCGGTGATACGCAGTATTTT. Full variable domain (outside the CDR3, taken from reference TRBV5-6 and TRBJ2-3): DAGVTQSPTHLIKTRGQQVTLRCSPKSGHDTVSWYQQALGQGPQFIFQYYEEEERQRGNFPDRFSGHQFPNYSSELNVNALLLGDSALYLCVSSLWDRVGDTQYFGPGTRLTVL.

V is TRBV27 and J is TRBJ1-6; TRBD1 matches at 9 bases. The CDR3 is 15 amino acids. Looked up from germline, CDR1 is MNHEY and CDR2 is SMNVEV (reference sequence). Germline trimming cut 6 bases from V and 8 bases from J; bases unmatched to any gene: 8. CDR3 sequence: CASRPDRGSDSPLHF. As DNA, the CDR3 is TGTGCCAGCAGGCCGGACAGGGGATCGGATTCACCCCTCCACTTT.

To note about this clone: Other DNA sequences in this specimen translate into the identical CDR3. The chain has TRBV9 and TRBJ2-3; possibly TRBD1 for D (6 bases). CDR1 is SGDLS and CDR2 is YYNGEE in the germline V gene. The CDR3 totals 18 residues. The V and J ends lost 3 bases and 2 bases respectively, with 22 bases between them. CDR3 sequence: CASSAPRAGWGLTDTQYF. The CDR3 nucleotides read TGTGCCAGCAGCGCCCCCAGGGCAGGGTGGGGGCTCACAGATACGCAGTATTTT.

The CDR3 loop is CASSSFTGGYTF. The CDR3 DNA follows: TGTGCCAGCAGTTCATTCACGGGTGGCTACACCTTC. The chain couples TRBV27 to TRBJ1-2; D gene unclear. Germline V gene lookup returns CDR1 MNHEY and CDR2 SMNVEV (reference sequence). V shed 4 bases and J shed 7 bases, with 10 bases lying between them. The CDR3 has 12 residues.

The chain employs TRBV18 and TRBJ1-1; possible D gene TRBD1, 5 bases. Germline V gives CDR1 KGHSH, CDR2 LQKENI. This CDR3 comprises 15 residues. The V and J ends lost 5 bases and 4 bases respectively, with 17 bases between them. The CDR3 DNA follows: TGTGCCAGCTCAGTGGGTGGGGCCCTGGGCACTGAAGCTTTCTTT. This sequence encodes CASSVGGALGTEAFF.

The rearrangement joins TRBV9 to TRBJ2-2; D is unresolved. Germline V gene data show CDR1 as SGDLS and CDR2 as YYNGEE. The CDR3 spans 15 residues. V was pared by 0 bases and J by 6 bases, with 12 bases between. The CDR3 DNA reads TGTGCCAGCAGCGTAGCCCCTCATTTATCCGGGGAGCTGTTTTTT. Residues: CASSVAPHLSGELFF.

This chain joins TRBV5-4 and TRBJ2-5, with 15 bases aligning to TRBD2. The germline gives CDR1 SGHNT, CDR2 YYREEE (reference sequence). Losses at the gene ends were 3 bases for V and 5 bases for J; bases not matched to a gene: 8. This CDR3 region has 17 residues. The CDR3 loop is CASSSRTSGGGLETQYF. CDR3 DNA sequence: TGTGCCAGCAGCTCGAGGACTAGCGGGGGGGGCTTGGAGACCCAGTACTTC.

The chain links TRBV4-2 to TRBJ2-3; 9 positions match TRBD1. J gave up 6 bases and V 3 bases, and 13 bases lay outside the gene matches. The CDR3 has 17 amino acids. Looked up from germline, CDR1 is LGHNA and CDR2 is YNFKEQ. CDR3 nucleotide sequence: TGTGCCAGCAGCCATGATACAGGGGGCGCGTACGGGGATACGCAGTATTTT. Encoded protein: CASSHDTGGAYGDTQYF.

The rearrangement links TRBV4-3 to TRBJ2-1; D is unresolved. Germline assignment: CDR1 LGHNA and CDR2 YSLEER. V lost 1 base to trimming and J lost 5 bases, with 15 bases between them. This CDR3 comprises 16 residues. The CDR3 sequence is CASSQVDENNHNEQFF. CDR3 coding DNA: TGCGCCAGCAGCCAAGTGGATGAGAATAACCACAATGAGCAGTTCTTC.

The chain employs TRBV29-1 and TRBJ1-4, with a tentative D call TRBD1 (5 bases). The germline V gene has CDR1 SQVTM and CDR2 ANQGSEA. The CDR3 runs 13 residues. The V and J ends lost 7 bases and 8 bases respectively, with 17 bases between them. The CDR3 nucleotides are TGCAGCGCCAAAGAGGCAGGGACGGAAAAACTGTTTTTT. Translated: CSAKEAGTEKLFF. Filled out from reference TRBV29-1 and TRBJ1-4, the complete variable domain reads SAVISQKPSRDICQRGTSLTIQCQVDSQVTMMFWYRQQPGQSLTLIATANQGSEATYESGFVIDKFPISRPNLTFSTLTVSNMSPEDSSIYLCSAKEAGTEKLFFGSGTQLSVL.

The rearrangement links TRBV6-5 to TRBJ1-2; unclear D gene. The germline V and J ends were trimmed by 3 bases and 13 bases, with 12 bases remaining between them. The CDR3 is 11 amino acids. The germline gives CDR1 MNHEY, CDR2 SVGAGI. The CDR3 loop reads CASSYWVGGTF. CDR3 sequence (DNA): TGTGCCAGCAGTTATTGGGTTGGCGGCACCTTC.

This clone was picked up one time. CDR3 sequence: CASSERSRGDLTDTQYF. The CDR3 DNA is TGTGCCAGCAGTGAGAGGAGTCGGGGGGACCTCACAGATACGCAGTATTTT. The chain carries TRBV2 and TRBJ2-3, with 7 bases identical to TRBD2. Trimming removed 3 bases from V and 2 bases from J; junction bases left unmatched: 11. This CDR3 comprises 17 residues. In germline, CDR1 is SNHLY, CDR2 FYNNEI.

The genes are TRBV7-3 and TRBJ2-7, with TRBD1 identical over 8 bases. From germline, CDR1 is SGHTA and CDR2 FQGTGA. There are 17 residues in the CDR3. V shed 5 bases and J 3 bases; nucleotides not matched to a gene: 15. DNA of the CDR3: TGTGCCAGCAGCCCGGCGTGGACAGGGTCTGAGTTCTACGAGCAGTACTTC. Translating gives CASSPAWTGSEFYEQYF.

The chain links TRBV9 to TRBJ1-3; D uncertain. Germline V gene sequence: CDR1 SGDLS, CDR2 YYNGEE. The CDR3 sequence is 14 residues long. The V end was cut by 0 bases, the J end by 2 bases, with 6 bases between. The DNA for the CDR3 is TGTGCCAGCAGCGTAGCAACGACTGGAAACACCATATATTTT. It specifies CASSVATTGNTIYF.

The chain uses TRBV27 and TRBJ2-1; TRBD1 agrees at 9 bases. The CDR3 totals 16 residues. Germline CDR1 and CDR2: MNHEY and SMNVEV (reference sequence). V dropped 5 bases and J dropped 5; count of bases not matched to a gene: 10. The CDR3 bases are TGTGCCAGCAGTCACGATACAGGGGGCCCGAACAATGAGCAGTTCTTC. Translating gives CASSHDTGGPNNEQFF.

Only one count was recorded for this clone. In DNA form, the CDR3 reads TGTGCCAGCAGCTTAAGGGGGGGCACAGAGACCCAGTACTTC. This sequence encodes CASSLRGGTETQYF. V usage is TRBV7-2 and J usage is TRBJ2-5; tentative D call: TRBD2 (7 bases). CDR1 is SGHTA and CDR2 is FQGNSA in the germline V gene. Trimming stripped 2 bases from V and 4 bases from J, with 11 bases between. CDR3 size: 14 residues.

As DNA, the CDR3 is TGCGCCAGCAGCCTTTTTACGGATAGCACCGGGGAGCTGTTTTTT. It specifies CASSLFTDSTGELFF. The chain joins TRBV4-1 to TRBJ2-2, with D unresolved. Germline CDR1 reads MGHRA; CDR2 reads YSYEKL. Trimming shortened V by 4 bases and J by 4 bases, and 13 bases separated the two germline ends. The CDR3 has 15 residues.

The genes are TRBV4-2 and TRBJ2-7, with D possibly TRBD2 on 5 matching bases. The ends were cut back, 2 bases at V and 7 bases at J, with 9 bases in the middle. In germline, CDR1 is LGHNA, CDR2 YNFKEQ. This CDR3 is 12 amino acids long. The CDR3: CASSQFGGEQYF. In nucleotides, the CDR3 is TGTGCCAGCAGCCAATTCGGCGGGGAGCAGTACTTC.

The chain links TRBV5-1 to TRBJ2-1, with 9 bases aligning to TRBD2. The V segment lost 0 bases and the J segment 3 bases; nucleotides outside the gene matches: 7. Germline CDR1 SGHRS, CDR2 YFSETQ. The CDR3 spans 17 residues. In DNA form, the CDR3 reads TGCGCCAGCAGCTTGGGATTCTCTAGCGGGGACTACAATGAGCAGTTCTTC. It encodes CASSLGFSSGDYNEQFF.